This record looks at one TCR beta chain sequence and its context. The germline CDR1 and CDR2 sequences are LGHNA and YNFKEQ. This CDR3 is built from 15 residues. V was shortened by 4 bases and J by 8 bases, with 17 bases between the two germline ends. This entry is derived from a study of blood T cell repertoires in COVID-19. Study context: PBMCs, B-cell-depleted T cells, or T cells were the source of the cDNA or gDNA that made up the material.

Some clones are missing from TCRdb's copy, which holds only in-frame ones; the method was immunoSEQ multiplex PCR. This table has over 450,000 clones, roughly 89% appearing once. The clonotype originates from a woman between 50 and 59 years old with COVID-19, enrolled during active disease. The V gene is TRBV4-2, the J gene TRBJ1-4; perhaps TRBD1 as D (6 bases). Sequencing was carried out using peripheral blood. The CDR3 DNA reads TGTGCCAGCAGCCCCGAGGGGGGGCGAAGAGAAAAACTGTTTTTT. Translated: CASSPEGGRREKLFF.